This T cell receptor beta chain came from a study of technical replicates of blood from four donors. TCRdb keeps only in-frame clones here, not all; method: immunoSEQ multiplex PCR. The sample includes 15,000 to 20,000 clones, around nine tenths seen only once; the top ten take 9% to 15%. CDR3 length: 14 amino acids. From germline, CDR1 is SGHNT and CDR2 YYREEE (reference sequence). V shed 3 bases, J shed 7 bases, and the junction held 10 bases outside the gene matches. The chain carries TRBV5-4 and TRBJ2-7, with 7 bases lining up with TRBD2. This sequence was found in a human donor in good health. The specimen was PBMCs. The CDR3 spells CASSSGTTFEEQYF. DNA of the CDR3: TGTGCCAGCAGCTCCGGGACTACTTTTGAGGAGCAGTACTTC.